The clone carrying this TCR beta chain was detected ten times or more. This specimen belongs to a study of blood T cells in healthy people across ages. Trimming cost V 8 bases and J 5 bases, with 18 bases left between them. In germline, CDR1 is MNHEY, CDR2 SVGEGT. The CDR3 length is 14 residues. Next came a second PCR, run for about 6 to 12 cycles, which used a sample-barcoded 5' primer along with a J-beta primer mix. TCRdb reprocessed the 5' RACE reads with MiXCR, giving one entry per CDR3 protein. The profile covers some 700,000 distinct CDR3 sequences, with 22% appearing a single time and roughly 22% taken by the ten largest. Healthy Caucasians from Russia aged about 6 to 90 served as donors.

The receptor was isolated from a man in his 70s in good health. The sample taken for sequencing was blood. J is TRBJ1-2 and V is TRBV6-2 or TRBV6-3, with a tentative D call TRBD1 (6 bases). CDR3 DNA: TGTGCCAGCGCTGACCGGACAGTCCTGTATGGCTACACCTTC. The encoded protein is CASADRTVLYGYTF.